This TCR beta chain was profiled in a study of blood T cell repertoires in COVID-19. Trimming stripped 3 bases from V and 6 bases from J, with 11 bases between. The germline CDR1 and CDR2 sequences are SGHVS and FQNEAQ. This CDR3 comprises 13 residues. How the authors handled the data: By means of reference gene primer amplification, nucleated cell counts were estimated. Assay used: immunoSEQ multiplex PCR; TCRdb lists only in-frame clones, some missing. The V and J calls and clone size were taken over from that table, and D and trimming were inferred from the DNA. This sample carries about 240,000 clones, 85% to 90% of them seen once, and the ten largest clones take 3.5% to 5%. Participant-reported clinical history was the basis for cohort assignment.

The material sequenced was PBMCs or T cells enriched from blood (not recorded which). This clonotype was obtained from a woman aged 30 to 39 who had recovered from COVID-19. This sequence joins TRBV7-8 and TRBJ1-2; D is undetermined. The CDR3: CASSLVAADGYTF. In DNA, the CDR3 is TGTGCCAGCAGCTTGGTAGCGGCGGATGGCTACACCTTC. The whole variable domain, filled in from reference TRBV7-8 and TRBJ1-2, reads GAGVSQSPRYKVAKRGQDVALRCDPISGHVSLFWYQQALGQGPEFLTYFQNEAQLDKSGLPSDRFFAERPEGSVSTLKIQRTQQEDSAVYLCASSLVAADGYTFGSGTRLTVV.